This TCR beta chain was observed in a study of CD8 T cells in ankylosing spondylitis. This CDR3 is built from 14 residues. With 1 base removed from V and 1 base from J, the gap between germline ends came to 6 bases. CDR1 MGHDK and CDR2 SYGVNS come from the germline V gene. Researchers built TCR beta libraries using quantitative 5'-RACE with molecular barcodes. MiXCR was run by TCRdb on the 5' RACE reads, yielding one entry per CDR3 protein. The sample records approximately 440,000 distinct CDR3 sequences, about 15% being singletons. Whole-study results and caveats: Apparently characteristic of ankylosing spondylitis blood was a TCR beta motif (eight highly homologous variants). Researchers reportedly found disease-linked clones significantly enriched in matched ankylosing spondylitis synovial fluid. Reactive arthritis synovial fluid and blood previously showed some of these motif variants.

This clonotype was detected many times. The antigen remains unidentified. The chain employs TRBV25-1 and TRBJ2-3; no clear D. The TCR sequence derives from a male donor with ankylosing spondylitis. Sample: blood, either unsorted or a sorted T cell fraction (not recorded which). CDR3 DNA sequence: TGTGCCAGCAGTGAATCTGGGGGCACAGATACGCAGTATTTT. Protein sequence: CASSESGGTDTQYF.